These 29 T cell receptor beta chains were all obtained from the same sample, sequenced in a study of blood T cell repertoires in COVID-19. Assay used: immunoSEQ multiplex PCR; TCRdb lists only in-frame clones, some missing. The sample comprises under 150,000 clones, approximately 80% of which are singletons, and 10% to 15% rests with the top ten. Sequencing was carried out using peripheral blood. These receptors were obtained from a man aged 60 to 75 with active or convalescent COVID-19.

This chain links TRBV7-3 with TRBJ2-3; D may be TRBD2 (6 bases). Trimming took 0 bases from V and 4 from J, leaving 11 bases between them. The CDR3 loop spans 15 amino acids. CDR1 is SGHTA and CDR2 is FQGTGA in the germline V gene. The CDR3 sequence is CASSLTAGSSDTQYF. Here the CDR3 DNA reads TGTGCCAGCAGCTTAACGGCGGGAAGTTCAGATACGCAGTATTTT.

This chain connects TRBV5-5 to TRBJ2-3; D possibly matches TRBD1 or TRBD2 (6 bases each). This CDR3 region has 15 residues. The V gene lost 4 bases and the J gene lost 0 bases, with 12 bases spanning the gap. The germline gives CDR1 SGHKS, CDR2 YYEKEE (reference sequence). The CDR3 sequence is CASSLEGQSTDTQYF. CDR3 in DNA: TGTGCCAGCAGCCTGGAGGGACAAAGCACAGATACGCAGTATTTT. Full variable domain (outside the CDR3, taken from reference TRBV5-5 and TRBJ2-3): DAGVTQSPTHLIKTRGQQVTLRCSPISGHKSVSWYQQVLGQGPQFIFQYYEKEERGRGNFPDRFSARQFPNYSSELNVNALLLGDSALYLCASSLEGQSTDTQYFGPGTRLTVL.

The V gene is TRBV6-5, the J gene TRBJ2-4, with D maybe TRBD2 (5 bases). Deletions cut 7 bases from V and 0 bases from J, with 13 bases between. Germline V gene data show CDR1 as MNHEY and CDR2 as SVGAGI. The CDR3 is 15 residues long. Here the CDR3 reads CASTEEPLAKNIQYF. In nucleotides, the CDR3 is TGTGCCAGCACGGAGGAGCCGCTAGCCAAAAACATTCAGTACTTC.

The DNA for the CDR3 is TGTGCCAGCAGTTTATGGGCAAATAGCAATCAGCCCCAGCATTTT. Its protein is CASSLWANSNQPQHF. V gene TRBV28 combines with J gene TRBJ1-5; D is undetermined. V was shortened by 0 bases and J by 0 bases, with 6 bases between the two germline ends. This CDR3 region has 15 residues. Germline CDR1 reads MDHEN; CDR2 reads SYDVKM.

This chain connects TRBV18 to TRBJ2-3; TRBD1 matches 9 bases. This CDR3 is 15 amino acids long. The ends lost 5 bases at V and 5 bases at J; junction bases unmatched: 8. CDR1 is KGHSH and CDR2 is LQKENI in the germline V gene. DNA of the CDR3: TGTGCCAGCTCAACGCTACAGGGGGCCCAAGATACGCAGTATTTT. Residues: CASSTLQGAQDTQYF.

This chain connects TRBV5-4 to TRBJ1-4, with D possibly TRBD1 on 5 matching bases. With 4 bases removed from V and 8 bases from J, the gap between germline ends came to 18 bases. The CDR3 consists of 15 residues. Germline V gene sequence: CDR1 SGHNT, CDR2 YYREEE (reference sequence). The CDR3 sequence: CASSLREGAGEKLFF. The CDR3 bases are TGTGCCAGCAGCCTCAGGGAAGGGGCGGGGGAAAAACTGTTTTTT.

The chain has TRBV7-2 and TRBJ2-5, with 16 bases identical to TRBD2. CDR1 is SGHTA and CDR2 is FQGNSA in the germline V gene. V was pared by 3 bases and J by 12 bases, with 4 bases of the junction left unmatched. The CDR3 extends over 14 amino acids. The DNA of the CDR3 is TGTGCCAGCAGCTTGGAGGGACTAGCGGGGGGGAAGTACTTC. Its translation is CASSLEGLAGGKYF.

CDR3 DNA: TGTGCCAGCAGTGCCCGGGGGACCGGTAATTCACCCCTCCACTTT. Protein product: CASSARGTGNSPLHF. The chain recombines TRBV2 with TRBJ1-6, with a possible D match to TRBD1 (5 bases). CDR1 SNHLY and CDR2 FYNNEI come from the germline V gene. V lost 4 bases and J 6 bases, leaving 13 bases between the germline ends. This CDR3 spans 15 amino acids.

The chain recombines TRBV7-2 with TRBJ1-5; 10 positions match TRBD1. CDR3 size: 16 residues. The germline CDR1 and CDR2 sequences are SGHTA and FQGNSA. The ends lost 5 bases at V and 7 bases at J; junction bases unmatched: 11. Written as DNA, the CDR3 is TGTGCCAGCAGCCCCCTGGGGACAGGGGAAGGGCAGCCCCAGCATTTT. Translation: CASSPLGTGEGQPQHF.

This rearrangement joins TRBV6-5 to TRBJ1-6, with a possible D match to TRBD1 (6 bases). CDR1 and CDR2 (germline): MNHEY, SVGAGI. The CDR3 sequence is 16 residues long. Trimming cost V 0 bases and J 5 bases, with 11 bases left between them. As DNA, the CDR3 is TGTGCCAGCAGTTACTCGACAGGCTTAAATAATTCACCCCTCCACTTT. Its protein product is CASSYSTGLNNSPLHF.

The CDR3 region has the DNA TGCGCCAGCAGGTCAGGGGGCGAAAGCTATGGCTACACCTTC. Translating gives CASRSGGESYGYTF. The J gene is TRBJ1-2, the V gene TRBV5-1; 8 bases align to TRBD1. The V and J ends lost 5 bases and 4 bases, in that order; junction bases with no gene match: 7. The length of the CDR3 is 14 residues. Germline V gives CDR1 SGHRS, CDR2 YFSETQ.

This chain uses TRBV6-5 with TRBJ2-3, with 9 bases fitting TRBD1. CDR1 is MNHEY, CDR2 SVGAGI, per germline. With V trimmed by 7 bases and J by 3 bases, 5 bases remained unmatched. The CDR3 contains 14 residues. The CDR3 spells CASTDRGQTDTQYF. The CDR3 DNA sequence: TGTGCCAGCACGGACAGGGGTCAGACAGATACGCAGTATTTT.

The chain joins TRBV6-1 to TRBJ1-5; TRBD1 might be the D (6 bases). Deletions cut 3 bases from V and 3 bases from J, with 9 bases between. The CDR3 sequence is 14 residues long. Germline CDR1 MNHNS, CDR2 SASEGT. CDR3 nucleotide sequence: TGTGCCAGCAGTGACAGGGGCTTCAATCAGCCCCAGCATTTT. It codes for CASSDRGFNQPQHF.

The chain employs TRBV30 and TRBJ2-2, with D possibly TRBD2 on 5 matching bases. Trimming removed 2 bases at V and 6 bases at J, with 10 bases between. Germline V CDR1 and CDR2: GTSNPN, SVGIG (reference sequence). The CDR3 runs 13 residues. CDR3 residues: CAWSSRAAGELFF. CDR3 DNA sequence: TGTGCCTGGAGTTCTAGAGCGGCCGGGGAGCTGTTTTTT.

This clone has just one count. This chain connects TRBV21-1 to TRBJ2-1; the D call TRBD2 from the table was never checked on the DNA. TRBV21-1 is shown as a pseudogene. The CDR3 length is 12 residues. The CDR3 reads CASSNFSNEQFF. The CDR3 DNA reads TGTGCCAGCAGCAATTTCTCCAATGAGCAGTTCTTC.

The V gene is TRBV7-2, the J gene TRBJ2-2, with D possibly TRBD1 on 7 matching bases. Trimming cost V 5 bases and J 1 base, with 17 bases left between them. The length of the CDR3 is 17 residues. CDR1 SGHTA and CDR2 FQGNSA come from the germline V gene. CDR3 in DNA: TGTGCCAGCAGCCCATATGGGGGGACAGTGAACACCGGGGAGCTGTTTTTT. Its translation: CASSPYGGTVNTGELFF.

The chain employs TRBV18 and TRBJ2-2; no definite D call. This CDR3 is built from 14 residues. Germline V CDR1 and CDR2: KGHSH, LQKENI. V dropped 4 bases and J dropped 5 bases, with 11 bases sitting between them. CDR3 DNA: TGTGCCAGCTCACAAAGTAGATGGACCGGGGAGCTGTTTTTT. Its protein product is CASSQSRWTGELFF.

The chain combines TRBV11-2 with TRBJ2-1; 7 nucleotides match TRBD2. The germline V gene has CDR1 SGHAT and CDR2 FQNNGV. The CDR3 extends over 15 amino acids. With V trimmed by 1 base and J by 5 bases, 5 bases remained unmatched. The CDR3 reads CASSLGAGVNNEQFF. CDR3 sequence (DNA): TGTGCCAGCAGCTTAGGCGCGGGGGTTAACAATGAGCAGTTCTTC. Based on the CDR3 plus reference TRBV11-2 and TRBJ2-1, the full variable domain is EAGVAQSPRYKIIEKRQSVAFWCNPISGHATLYWYQQILGQGPKLLIQFQNNGVVDDSQLPKDRFSAERLKGVDSTLKIQPAKLEDSAVYLCASSLGAGVNNEQFFGPGTRLTVL.

This rearrangement joins TRBV5-5 to TRBJ1-1; TRBD1 is a possible D gene (6 bases). Germline CDR1 and CDR2: SGHKS and YYEKEE (reference sequence). The CDR3 sequence is 15 residues long. V lost 4 bases, J lost 6 bases, and 19 bases lay in between. The CDR3: CASSDRQAYDPEAFF. For the CDR3, the DNA is TGTGCCAGCAGCGACCGACAGGCCTATGACCCTGAAGCTTTCTTT. Full variable domain (outside the CDR3, taken from reference TRBV5-5 and TRBJ1-1): DAGVTQSPTHLIKTRGQQVTLRCSPISGHKSVSWYQQVLGQGPQFIFQYYEKEERGRGNFPDRFSARQFPNYSSELNVNALLLGDSALYLCASSDRQAYDPEAFFGQGTRLTVV.

This clone occurred once. This rearrangement joins TRBV6-5 to TRBJ1-2; 8 nucleotides align to TRBD1. The V and J ends lost 6 bases and 8 bases, in that order; junction bases with no gene match: 14. Germline CDR1 and CDR2: MNHEY and SVGAGI. The CDR3 contains 15 residues. CDR3 DNA: TGTGCCAGCAGGCTTCAGGGGGCCGGAATCGAGGGCTACACCTTC. Translation: CASRLQGAGIEGYTF.

V gene TRBV2 combines with J gene TRBJ2-7; 14 nucleotides align to TRBD2. Germline V gives CDR1 SNHLY, CDR2 FYNNEI. V was clipped by 8 bases and J by 6 bases; unmatched bases: 12. CDR3 length: 16 residues. CDR3 region: CASRRPGLAGEAEQYF. DNA for the CDR3: TGTGCCAGCCGGAGACCGGGACTAGCGGGAGAGGCCGAGCAGTACTTC. The whole variable domain, remainder taken from reference TRBV2 and TRBJ2-7, is EPEVTQTPSHQVTQMGQEVILRCVPISNHLYFYWYRQILGQKVEFLVSFYNNEISEKSEIFDDQFSVERPDGSNFTLKIRSTKLEDSAMYFCASRRPGLAGEAEQYFGPGTRLTVT.

The chain couples TRBV11-2 to TRBJ1-3; D may be TRBD1 (5 bases). CDR1 is SGHAT and CDR2 is FQNNGV in the germline V gene. V was pared by 5 bases and J by 0 bases, with 8 bases between. The CDR3 has 14 residues. The CDR3 sequence is CASSRRGSGNTIYF. DNA of the CDR3: TGTGCCAGCAGCCGGAGGGGCTCTGGAAACACCATATATTTT.

This clone was observed a few times. The chain joins TRBV10-3 to TRBJ2-5, with TRBD1 matching over 8 bases. There are 15 residues in the CDR3. Germline CDR1 reads ENHRY; CDR2 reads SYGVKD. The ends lost 6 bases at V and 5 bases at J; junction bases unmatched: 11. The CDR3: CAISRTGGQAETQYF. As DNA, the CDR3 is TGTGCCATCAGCCGAACCGGGGGACAGGCCGAGACCCAGTACTTC.

This chain links TRBV6-5 with TRBJ2-5, with TRBD1 matching over 8 bases. V was clipped by 6 bases and J by 5 bases; unmatched bases: 11. Germline lookup yields CDR1 MNHEY and CDR2 SVGAGI. This CDR3 comprises 15 residues. CDR3 sequence: CASRTTGGRPETQYF. The DNA for the CDR3 is TGTGCCAGCAGAACTACAGGGGGGCGCCCGGAGACCCAGTACTTC.

The chain carries TRBV7-9 and TRBJ2-5, with D unclear. The CDR3 extends over 14 amino acids. V was clipped by 1 base and J by 4 bases, with 10 bases between them. Germline V gene lookup returns CDR1 SEHNR and CDR2 FQNEAQ (reference sequence). DNA of the CDR3: TGTGCCAGCAGCTTAGTACCCCCCGGAGAGACCCAGTACTTC. Protein: CASSLVPPGETQYF.

This clone was recorded a few times. The gene calls are TRBV7-2 and TRBJ2-7, with TRBD2 as a possible D gene (7 bases). There are 15 residues in the CDR3. Per germline, CDR1 SGHTA and CDR2 FQGNSA. The V gene lost 5 bases and the J gene lost 2 bases, with 16 bases spanning the gap. For the CDR3, the DNA is TGTGCCAGCAGCCCATTTGGGGGGGACACCTACGAGCAGTACTTC. Its protein product is CASSPFGGDTYEQYF. Based on the CDR3 plus reference TRBV7-2 and TRBJ2-7, the full variable domain is GAGVSQSPSNKVTEKGKDVELRCDPISGHTALYWYRQSLGQGLEFLIYFQGNSAPDKSGLPSDRFSAERTGGSVSTLTIQRTQQEDSAVYLCASSPFGGDTYEQYFGPGTRLTVT.

This clone was counted a single time. The CDR3 spells CASSLSGNTDTQYF. CDR3 nucleotide sequence: TGTGCCAGCAGCTTAAGCGGGAACACAGATACGCAGTATTTT. The chain carries TRBV7-6 and TRBJ2-3; TRBD2 matches at 7 bases. The CDR3 spans 14 residues. V trimming: 2 bases; J trimming: 2 bases; junction bases outside the gene matches: 1. CDR1 and CDR2 (germline): SGHVS, FNYEAQ.

The chain couples TRBV27 to TRBJ1-6; a weak D match, TRBD1 (5 bases). The CDR3 runs to 13 residues. Trimming removed 5 bases at V and 7 bases at J, with 9 bases between. The germline CDR1 and CDR2 sequences are MNHEY and SMNVEV (reference sequence). CDR3 residues: CASSRSGNSPLHF. The CDR3 bases are TGTGCCAGCAGTCGCTCAGGGAATTCACCCCTCCACTTT.

The sample holds one count of this clone. The chain is built from TRBV7-9 and TRBJ1-3, with D maybe TRBD1 (5 bases). CDR3 length equals 16 residues. V was clipped by 2 bases and J by 0 bases, with 11 bases between them. Germline V gene sequence: CDR1 SEHNR, CDR2 FQNEAQ (reference sequence). The CDR3 coding sequence is TGTGCCAGCAGCTTATCAGGGTTGCTCTCTGGAAACACCATATATTTT. Its translation is CASSLSGLLSGNTIYF.